The 27 T cell receptor beta chains below were found in one sample sequenced in a study of blood T cells in healthy people across ages. Combining a sample-barcoded 5' primer with a J-beta primer mix, a second PCR ran for about 7 to 11 cycles. MiXCR was run by TCRdb on the 5' RACE reads, yielding one entry per CDR3 protein. The data show hundreds of thousands of distinct CDR3 sequences, roughly 44% seen once. Sequenced sample: blood. The receptors come from a man aged 60 to 69 in good health.

This clonotype showed up just a few times. This sequence may be a read error, since a much larger clone differs from it by one base. J is TRBJ2-5 and V is TRBV20-1; 13 bases fit TRBD2. The germline gives CDR1 DFQATT, CDR2 SNEGSKA (reference sequence). The CDR3 totals 14 residues. CDR3 bases: TGCAGGGGGACTAGCGGGGAGATCCAAGAGATCCAGTACTTC. Its translation is CRGTSGEIQEIQYF.

V gene TRBV28 combines with J gene TRBJ1-5, with TRBD1 matching 8 bases. Trimming cost V 6 bases and J 2 bases; bases outside gene matches: 6. CDR1 MDHEN and CDR2 SYDVKM come from the germline V gene. The CDR3 loop spans 15 amino acids. The chain's CDR3 is CASRRQGIRNQPQHF. CDR3 bases: TGTGCCAGCAGAAGACAGGGGATCCGCAATCAGCCCCAGCATTTT.

This clonotype has just a few counts. The J gene is TRBJ1-2, the V gene TRBV20-1; the D gene is possibly TRBD1 (5 bases). Deletions cut 4 bases from V and 7 bases from J, with 19 bases between. CDR1 DFQATT and CDR2 SNEGSKA come from the germline V gene (reference sequence). The CDR3 has 14 residues. In DNA form, the CDR3 reads TGCAGTGCTACCCTTAGGGAGCGGAGGGGTGGCTACACCTTC. This sequence encodes CSATLRERRGGYTF.

The table lists this clonotype with a few counts. The chain recombines TRBV12-3 or TRBV12-4 with TRBJ1-4; no clear D gene. The CDR3 is made up of 14 amino acids. Deletions cut 6 bases from V and 8 bases from J, with 16 bases between. The CDR3 DNA follows: TGTGCCAGCAGCGGTCCGGCCGGAGGGGAAAAACTGTTTTTT. Encoded protein: CASSGPAGGEKLFF.

This clonotype showed up just a few times. The rearrangement uses TRBV11-1 and TRBJ2-7; TRBD2 aligns across 12 bases. Germline values: CDR1 SGHAT, CDR2 FQDESV (reference sequence). This CDR3 has 15 amino acids. V lost 4 bases and J lost 7; bases outside the gene matches: 8. The CDR3 sequence is CASSSGLAGSVEQYF. As DNA, the CDR3 is TGTGCCAGCAGCTCAGGACTAGCGGGGAGTGTGGAGCAGTACTTC.

This clonotype has just a few counts. The gene calls are TRBV20-1 and TRBJ2-1, with D tentatively TRBD2 (5 bases). V was clipped by 6 bases and J by 3 bases, with 12 bases between them. Germline V gene lookup returns CDR1 DFQATT and CDR2 SNEGSKA (reference sequence). The CDR3 consists of 13 residues. CDR3 amino acids: CSANLGVYNEQFF. The CDR3 nucleotides read TGCAGTGCAAACCTCGGGGTCTACAATGAGCAGTTCTTC.

The genes are TRBV6-1 and TRBJ2-3; TRBD1 matches 9 bases. CDR3 size: 14 residues. Trimming at V came to 6 bases and at J to 4 bases, leaving 5 bases not matched to a gene. Germline CDR1 reads MNHNS; CDR2 reads SASEGT. The CDR3 DNA sequence: TGTGCCAGCAGCTACGGACAGGGGTCAGATACGCAGTATTTT. Its translation: CASSYGQGSDTQYF.

The rearrangement uses TRBV7-6 and TRBJ1-2; tentatively, D is TRBD1 (5 bases). Germline CDR1 is SGHVS and CDR2 is FNYEAQ. The CDR3 sequence is 15 residues long. The V end lost 5 bases, the J end lost 2 bases, and 15 bases lay between the germline ends. This CDR3 reads CASSRGGGPNYGYTF. The DNA for the CDR3 is TGTGCCAGCAGCCGGGGCGGAGGTCCCAACTATGGCTACACCTTC.

This clonotype was recorded only once. The chain recombines TRBV15 with TRBJ2-7, with no clear D. This CDR3 spans 15 amino acids. The germline V gene encodes CDR1 LNHNV and CDR2 YYDKDF (reference sequence). Deletions cut 0 bases from V and 1 base from J, with 10 bases between. CDR3 amino acids: CATSRDPGSSYEQYF. In DNA form, the CDR3 reads TGTGCCACCAGCAGAGATCCTGGCAGTTCCTACGAGCAGTACTTC.

This clonotype has only a few counts. The gene calls are TRBV9 and TRBJ2-1; D uncertain. This CDR3 is 14 amino acids long. Trimming left V 0 bases short and J 2 bases short, with 6 bases between. CDR1 is SGDLS and CDR2 is YYNGEE in the germline V gene. CDR3 residues: CASSVGHPYNEQFF. In DNA, the CDR3 is TGTGCCAGCAGCGTAGGTCACCCCTACAATGAGCAGTTCTTC. Drawing the rest from reference TRBV9 and TRBJ2-1, the complete variable domain is DSGVTQTPKHLITATGQRVTLRCSPRSGDLSVYWYQQSLDQGLQFLIQYYNGEERAKGNILERFSAQQFPDLHSELNLSSLELGDSALYFCASSVGHPYNEQFFGPGTRLTVL.

The V gene is TRBV5-1, the J gene TRBJ2-2, with D unclear. Germline values: CDR1 SGHRS, CDR2 YFSETQ. The CDR3 is made up of 15 amino acids. V gave up 2 bases and J gave up 7 bases, with 15 bases separating them. CDR3 sequence reads: CASSFSVLGNGELFF. CDR3 sequence (DNA): TGCGCCAGCAGCTTTTCGGTGTTGGGGAACGGGGAGCTGTTTTTT.

The chain carries TRBV3-1 and TRBJ2-1; D is possibly TRBD1 (6 bases). Germline V gives CDR1 LGHDT, CDR2 YNNKEL (reference sequence). The CDR3 length is 15 residues. With 4 bases removed from V and 6 bases from J, the gap between germline ends came to 16 bases. The CDR3 nucleotides are TGTGCCAGCAGCCTTCAGGGTCAGGGGTTCAATGAGCAGTTCTTC. This translates into CASSLQGQGFNEQFF.

This clonotype was found a few times. The chain uses TRBV2 and TRBJ2-7; 7 nucleotides align to TRBD1. The end of the DNA is better explained by TRBJ2-4, so the J call may be wrong. This CDR3 is 14 amino acids long. Germline CDR1 is SNHLY and CDR2 is FYNNEI. For the CDR3, the DNA is TGTGCCAGCTGCCCAGGGGACAGAGGAAACATTCAGTACTTC. It is translated as CASCPGDRGNIQYF.

CDR3 nucleotide sequence: TGCGCCAGCACCCCCGGGGCGGGGGGCGGAGATACGCAGTATTTT. This sequence encodes CASTPGAGGGDTQYF. The chain uses TRBV5-1 and TRBJ2-3; TRBD2 agrees at 8 bases. V lost 6 bases to trimming and J lost 5 bases; unmatched junction nucleotides: 11. CDR3 length equals 15 residues. Germline CDR1 SGHRS, CDR2 YFSETQ.

This chain links TRBV5-1 with TRBJ2-1; 11 positions agree with TRBD1. CDR3 length: 16 amino acids. The germline V gene has CDR1 SGHRS and CDR2 YFSETQ. V dropped 3 bases and J dropped 3; count of bases not matched to a gene: 5. CDR3 nucleotide sequence: TGCGCCAGCAGCTCCTTGGGACAGGGGGTCTACAATGAGCAGTTCTTC. Amino acids: CASSSLGQGVYNEQFF.

The rearrangement joins TRBV6-2 or TRBV6-3 to TRBJ1-5, with TRBD1 matching over 8 bases. Per the germline V gene, CDR1 is MNHEY and CDR2 is SVGEGT. Germline trimming cut 2 bases from V and 2 bases from J; bases unmatched to any gene: 17. The CDR3 is made up of 20 amino acids. CDR3 coding DNA: TGTGCCAGCAGTTACACCCTCGTACAGGGGGTGAGTCGAGGCAATCAGCCCCAGCATTTT. Amino acids: CASSYTLVQGVSRGNQPQHF.

This clonotype appeared a single time. The V call is TRBV12-5, the J call TRBJ2-3, with D perhaps matching TRBD1 or TRBD2 (5 bases each). Looked up from germline, CDR1 is LGHNT and CDR2 is FRNRAP. The CDR3 has 16 residues. V lost 9 bases and J 0 bases, leaving 19 bases between the germline ends. CDR3 region: CASGKGQATSTDTQYF. In nucleotides, the CDR3 is TGTGCTAGCGGGAAGGGGCAGGCGACTAGCACAGATACGCAGTATTTT.

On this clonotype itself: This may arise from a read error, as a much more abundant clone is one base away. The chain employs TRBV29-1 and TRBJ2-5, with TRBD1 identical over 9 bases. The length of the CDR3 is 13 residues. Germline lookup yields CDR1 SQVTM and CDR2 ANQGSEA. Germline trimming cut 7 bases from V and 11 bases from J; bases unmatched to any gene: 14. CDR3 DNA sequence: TGCAGCGCCCTGGGACAGGGAAAGAATGAGCAGTACTTC. Protein sequence: CSALGQGKNEQYF.

This clonotype was found a few times. The V and J genes are TRBV20-1 and TRBJ2-7; D not resolved. The CDR3 is 13 amino acids. CDR1 is DFQATT and CDR2 is SNEGSKA in the germline V gene (reference sequence). Deletions cut 0 bases from V and 3 bases from J, with 9 bases between. The chain's CDR3 is CSARDRLSYEQYF. Here the CDR3 DNA reads TGCAGTGCTAGAGATCGACTGAGCTACGAGCAGTACTTC.

Regarding this clonotype: A read error may account for a junction end that differs from germline. The genes are TRBV5-1 and TRBJ1-5, with TRBD1 as a possible D gene (6 bases). Germline V gene lookup returns CDR1 SGHRS and CDR2 YFSETQ. CDR3 length equals 13 residues. CDR3 region: CAGSQGSGQPQHF. The CDR3 bases are TGCGCCGGCAGCCAGGGGTCTGGGCAGCCCCAGCATTTT.

A few counts support this clonotype. This chain joins TRBV20-1 and TRBJ1-6; D is ambiguous. V lost 1 base and J lost 5, with 15 bases in between. Germline CDR1 DFQATT, CDR2 SNEGSKA (reference sequence). There are 16 residues in the CDR3. CDR3 DNA: TGCAGTGCTAGAGCCACGGGGAGCAGAGATAATTCACCCCTCCACTTT. It yields the protein CSARATGSRDNSPLHF.

There are a few counts of this clonotype. The chain has TRBV28 and TRBJ2-6, with D possibly TRBD1 on 6 matching bases. Trimming removed 5 bases at V and 0 bases at J, with 14 bases between. Germline V lookup: CDR1 MDHEN, CDR2 SYDVKM. CDR3 length: 17 amino acids. The DNA of the CDR3 is TGTGCCAGCAGTAACAGGGTCTGGCACTCTGGGGCCAACGTCCTGACTTTC. As protein: CASSNRVWHSGANVLTF.

The V gene is TRBV5-1, the J gene TRBJ2-7; D could derive from TRBD1 or TRBD2 (5 bases each). Germline assignment: CDR1 SGHRS and CDR2 YFSETQ. This CDR3 has 14 amino acids. Deletions cut 4 bases from V and 4 bases from J, with 15 bases between. The CDR3 bases are TGCGCCAGCAGCCCCTCGGGACCGGAGTACGAGCAGTACTTC. It is translated as CASSPSGPEYEQYF.

The chain is built from TRBV5-1 and TRBJ2-2, with TRBD1 matching 11 bases. The germline V gene encodes CDR1 SGHRS and CDR2 YFSETQ. There are 17 residues in the CDR3. The V and J ends lost 3 bases and 5 bases, in that order; junction bases with no gene match: 9. The CDR3 is CASSSRIGQGATGELFF. The DNA of the CDR3 is TGCGCCAGCAGCTCAAGAATAGGACAGGGGGCAACCGGGGAGCTGTTTTTT.

In this sample, this clonotype turned up a few times. J is TRBJ2-1 and V is TRBV20-1; 8 positions agree with TRBD2. Germline-derived CDR1 and CDR2 are DFQATT and SNEGSKA (reference sequence). V was clipped by 0 bases and J by 5 bases; unmatched bases: 6. The length of the CDR3 is 15 residues. Here the CDR3 DNA reads TGCAGTGCTAGAGATCACGGGGGGGCCGACAATGAGCAGTTCTTC. This gives the protein CSARDHGGADNEQFF.

The rearrangement links TRBV7-2 to TRBJ1-6; D unresolved. Germline-derived CDR1 and CDR2 are SGHTA and FQGNSA. Trimming left V 2 bases short and J 5 bases short, with 13 bases between. This CDR3 is built from 16 residues. CDR3 sequence (DNA): TGTGCCAGCAGCTTACTAGGTCCCGGGAATAATTCACCCCTCCACTTT. Amino acid sequence: CASSLLGPGNNSPLHF.

This clonotype was picked up a small number of times. This chain links TRBV7-9 with TRBJ2-4, with a tentative D call TRBD1 (6 bases). The J call may be in error: the DNA end matches TRBJ2-7 better. The CDR3 spans 15 residues. Looked up from germline, CDR1 is SEHNR and CDR2 is FQNEAQ (reference sequence). DNA for the CDR3: TGTGCCAGCAGTGACAGATCCCCAGGGGAATACGAGCAGTACTTC. Amino acid sequence: CASSDRSPGEYEQYF.